This section outlines one T cell receptor beta chain sequence together with its context. Its antigen is as yet unknown. Measured with immunoSEQ multiplex PCR; TCRdb has only the in-frame clones, and not every one. The sample lists tens of thousands of clones; approximately 90% were seen once. Time point denoted: newly diagnosed, previously untreated cHL patient sample. What served as comparison were PBMCs in newly diagnosed, untreated classical Hodgkin lymphoma. CDR1 SNHLY and CDR2 FYNNEI come from the germline V gene. This CDR3 contains 18 residues. V was clipped by 6 bases and J by 0 bases, with 23 bases between them. The data were taken from a study of PD-1 blockade in classical Hodgkin lymphoma. Findings of the study overall: Newly diagnosed patients had baseline TCR diversity that was reportedly lower than that of healthy donors. Still unresolved is the cause of the repertoire differences, which may be disease activity or prior therapy.

The sequence was obtained from a human donor with classical Hodgkin lymphoma. Sequencing was carried out using peripheral blood mononuclear cells (PBMCs). V usage is TRBV2 and J usage is TRBJ1-1; maybe TRBD1 (5 bases). CDR3: CASSETPLGAVVNTEAFF. CDR3 nucleotide sequence: TGTGCCAGCAGCGAGACACCCCTAGGGGCAGTCGTGAACACTGAAGCTTTCTTT.